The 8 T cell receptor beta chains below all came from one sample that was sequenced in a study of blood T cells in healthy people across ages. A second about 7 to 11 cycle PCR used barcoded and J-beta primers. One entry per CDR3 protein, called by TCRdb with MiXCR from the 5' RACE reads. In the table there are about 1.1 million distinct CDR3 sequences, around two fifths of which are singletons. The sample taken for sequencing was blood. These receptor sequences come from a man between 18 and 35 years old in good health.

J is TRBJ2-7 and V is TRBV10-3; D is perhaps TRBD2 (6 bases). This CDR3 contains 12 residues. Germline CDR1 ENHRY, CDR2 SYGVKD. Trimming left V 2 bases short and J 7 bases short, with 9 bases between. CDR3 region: CAISEIRGEQYF. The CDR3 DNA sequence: TGTGCCATCAGTGAGATACGGGGGGAGCAGTACTTC.

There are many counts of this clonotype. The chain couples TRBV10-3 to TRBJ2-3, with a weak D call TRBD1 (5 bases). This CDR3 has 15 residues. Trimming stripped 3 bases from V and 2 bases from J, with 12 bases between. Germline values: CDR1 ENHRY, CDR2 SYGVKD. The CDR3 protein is CAISERGYPTDTQYF. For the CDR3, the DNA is TGTGCCATCAGTGAAAGGGGCTACCCCACAGATACGCAGTATTTT.

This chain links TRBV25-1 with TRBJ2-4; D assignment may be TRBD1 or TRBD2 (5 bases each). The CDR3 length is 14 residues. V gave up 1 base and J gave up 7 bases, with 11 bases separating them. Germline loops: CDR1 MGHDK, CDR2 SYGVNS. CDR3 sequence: CASSESDRGNIQYF. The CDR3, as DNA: TGTGCCAGCAGTGAATCCGACAGAGGGAACATTCAGTACTTC.

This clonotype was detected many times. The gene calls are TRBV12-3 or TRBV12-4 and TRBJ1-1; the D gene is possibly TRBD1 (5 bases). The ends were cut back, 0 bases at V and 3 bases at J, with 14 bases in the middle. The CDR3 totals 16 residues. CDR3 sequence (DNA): TGTGCCAGCAGTTTAGCGCATTGGGACGGACACACTGAAGCTTTCTTT. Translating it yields CASSLAHWDGHTEAFF.

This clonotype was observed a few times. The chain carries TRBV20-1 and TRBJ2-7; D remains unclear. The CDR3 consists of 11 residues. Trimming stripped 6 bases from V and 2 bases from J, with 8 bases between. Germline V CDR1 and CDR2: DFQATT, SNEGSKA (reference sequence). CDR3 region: CSAYATYEQYF. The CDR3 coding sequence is TGCAGTGCCTATGCCACCTACGAGCAGTACTTC.

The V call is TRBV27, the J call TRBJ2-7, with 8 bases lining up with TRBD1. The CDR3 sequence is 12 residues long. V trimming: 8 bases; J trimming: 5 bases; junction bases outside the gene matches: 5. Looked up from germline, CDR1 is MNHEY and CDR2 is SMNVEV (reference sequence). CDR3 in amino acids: CASGQGANEQYF. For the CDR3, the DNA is TGTGCCAGCGGGCAGGGGGCAAACGAGCAGTACTTC.

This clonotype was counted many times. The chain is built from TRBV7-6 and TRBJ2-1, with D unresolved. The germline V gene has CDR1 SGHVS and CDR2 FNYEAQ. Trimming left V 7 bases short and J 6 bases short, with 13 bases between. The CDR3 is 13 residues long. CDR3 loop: CASTQMASNEQFF. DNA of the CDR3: TGTGCCAGCACCCAGATGGCTAGCAATGAGCAGTTCTTC. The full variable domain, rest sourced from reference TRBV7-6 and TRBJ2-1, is GAGVSQSPRYKVTKRGQDVALRCDPISGHVSLYWYRQALGQGPEFLTYFNYEAQQDKSGLPNDRFSAERPEGSISTLTIQRTEQRDSAMYRCASTQMASNEQFFGPGTRLTVL.

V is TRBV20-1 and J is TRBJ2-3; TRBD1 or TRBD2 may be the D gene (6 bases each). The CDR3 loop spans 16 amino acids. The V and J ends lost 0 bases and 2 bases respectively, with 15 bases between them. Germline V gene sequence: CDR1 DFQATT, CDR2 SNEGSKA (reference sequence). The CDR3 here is CSARDRTGAFTDTQYF. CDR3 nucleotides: TGCAGTGCTAGAGATCGAACGGGGGCTTTCACAGATACGCAGTATTTT.